Listed below are T cell receptor beta chains from one sample, sequenced in a study of molecular identifiers for immune sequencing clone quantification. Using its own MiXCR run on the PCR reads, TCRdb lists one record per CDR3 protein. The sample carries about half a million distinct CDR3 sequences, approximately 25% recorded once. The sample comprised naive CD8+ T cells from blood, with Jurkat cell RNA spiked in. These receptors all stem from a human donor in good health. Some libraries in this study had Jurkat cell RNA spiked in. Both conserved end residues are part of each CDR3.

v_call,cdr3_aa
TRBV6-5,CASRSAGDEQYF
TRBV20-1,CSAPWTAPETQYF
TRBV29-1,CSIHLQGNTYEQYF
TRBV6-6,CASRNTEAFF
TRBV28,CASSAVLEQYF
TRBV4-3,CASSRDRASGTYEQYF
TRBV6-5,CASSYSGLEKLFF
TRBV4-3,CASSQDRTSRETQYF
TRBV20-1,CSARDRAQYHEQYF
TRBV6-2/TRBV6-3,CASSYARVPEQYF
TRBV28,CASSSRFPGHPYEQYF
TRBV6-2/TRBV6-3,CASSLTYSTRMTEAFF
TRBV10-3,CAISSGDPNTEAFF
TRBV7-2,CASSSIAGISYNEQFF
TRBV11-2,CASSLGGVDSSYEQYF
TRBV20-1,CSAEGTNTEAFF
TRBV12-3/TRBV12-4,CASSLGPGSYYEQYF
TRBV7-9,CASSLEGVLADTQYF
TRBV7-6,CASCDTDLSDSDRISPGELFF
TRBV5-5,CASSLVGRLGEQYF
TRBV20-1,CSARGVLHSYEQYF
TRBV12-3/TRBV12-4,CASRNPGQVNTEAFF
TRBV7-2,CASSAGTSGPNEQFF
TRBV2,CASILSPGSSYNEQFF
TRBV7-3,CASSPVSTSTDTQYF
TRBV30,CAWSQGPRNSPLHF
TRBV20-1,CSADGGIGNLPQHF
TRBV13,CASSFEGGRMNTQYF
TRBV13,CASSPRSADEAFF
TRBV28,CASTPGPYEQYF
TRBV20-1,CSALSGASSYEQYF
TRBV7-3,CASSPLGVLAGASDTQYF
TRBV27,CASSDTGTSGLVGQFF
TRBV2,CASSEALQGEDTGELFF
TRBV20-1,CSARYSQGGYEQYF
TRBV5-5,CASSLEEGLANYGYTF
TRBV7-3,CAWLLSREQYF
TRBV7-9,CASSLTTGGDYEQYF
TRBV11-2,CASTFRPTPEAFF
TRBV6-2/TRBV6-3,CASSYTMDRLPYSNQPQHF
TRBV28,CASSIAGHFATEAFF
TRBV7-9,CATPRGVGYTF
TRBV11-2,CASSTRQGMYNEQFF
TRBV12-5,CASGTRGAEAFF